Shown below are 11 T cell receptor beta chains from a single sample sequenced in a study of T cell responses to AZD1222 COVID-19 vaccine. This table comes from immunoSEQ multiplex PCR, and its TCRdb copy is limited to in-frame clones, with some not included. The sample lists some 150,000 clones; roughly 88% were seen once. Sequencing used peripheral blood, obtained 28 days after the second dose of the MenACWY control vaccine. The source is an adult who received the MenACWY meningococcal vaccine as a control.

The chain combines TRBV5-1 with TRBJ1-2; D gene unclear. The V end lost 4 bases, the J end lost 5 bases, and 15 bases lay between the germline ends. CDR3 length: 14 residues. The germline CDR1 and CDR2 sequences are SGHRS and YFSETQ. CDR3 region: CASSPTVTYYGYTF. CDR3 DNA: TGCGCCAGCAGCCCTACAGTTACCTATTATGGCTACACCTTC.

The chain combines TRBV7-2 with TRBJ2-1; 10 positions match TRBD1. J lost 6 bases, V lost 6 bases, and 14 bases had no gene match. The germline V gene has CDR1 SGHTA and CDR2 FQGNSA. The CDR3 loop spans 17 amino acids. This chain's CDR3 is CASSLTPGTGAANEQFF. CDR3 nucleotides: TGTGCCAGCAGTCTAACCCCCGGGACAGGGGCAGCCAATGAGCAGTTCTTC.

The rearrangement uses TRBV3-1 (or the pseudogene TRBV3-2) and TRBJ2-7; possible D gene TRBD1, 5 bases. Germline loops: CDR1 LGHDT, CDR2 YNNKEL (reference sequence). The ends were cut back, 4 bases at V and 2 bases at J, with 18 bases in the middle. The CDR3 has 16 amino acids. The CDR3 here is CASSPLREGDPYEQYF. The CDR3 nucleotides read TGTGCCAGCAGCCCGCTAAGAGAAGGGGATCCCTACGAGCAGTACTTC.

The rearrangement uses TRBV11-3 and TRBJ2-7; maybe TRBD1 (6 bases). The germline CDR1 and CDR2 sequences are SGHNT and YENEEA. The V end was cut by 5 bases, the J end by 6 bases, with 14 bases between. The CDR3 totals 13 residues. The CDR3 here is CASSPTTGLEQYF. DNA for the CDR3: TGTGCCAGCAGCCCTACCACAGGGCTCGAGCAGTACTTC. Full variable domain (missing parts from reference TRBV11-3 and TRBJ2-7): EAGVVQSPRYKIIEKKQPVAFWCNPISGHNTLYWYLQNLGQGPELLIRYENEEAVDDSQLPKDRFSAERLKGVDSTLKIQPAELGDSAVYLCASSPTTGLEQYFGPGTRLTVT.

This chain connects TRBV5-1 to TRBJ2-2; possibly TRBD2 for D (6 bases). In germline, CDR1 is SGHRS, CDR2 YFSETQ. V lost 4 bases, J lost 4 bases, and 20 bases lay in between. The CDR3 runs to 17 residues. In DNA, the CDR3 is TGCGCCAGCAGCCGGGCGGGCGGGAATTCGGGCACCGGGGAGCTGTTTTTT. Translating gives CASSRAGGNSGTGELFF. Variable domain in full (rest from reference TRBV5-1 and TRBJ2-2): KAGVTQTPRYLIKTRGQQVTLSCSPISGHRSVSWYQQTPGQGLQFLFEYFSETQRNKGNFPGRFSGRQFSNSRSEMNVSTLELGDSALYLCASSRAGGNSGTGELFFGEGSRLTVL.

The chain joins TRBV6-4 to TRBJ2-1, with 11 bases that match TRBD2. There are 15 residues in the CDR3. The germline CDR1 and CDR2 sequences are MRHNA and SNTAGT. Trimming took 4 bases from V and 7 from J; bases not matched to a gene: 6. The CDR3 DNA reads TGTGCCAGCAGTGTAGCGGGAGGGGTTCTTAATGAGCAGTTCTTC. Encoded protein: CASSVAGGVLNEQFF.

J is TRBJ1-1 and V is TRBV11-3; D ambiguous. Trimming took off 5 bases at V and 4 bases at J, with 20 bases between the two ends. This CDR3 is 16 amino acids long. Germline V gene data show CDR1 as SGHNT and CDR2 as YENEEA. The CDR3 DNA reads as TGTGCCAGCAGCCCAGCCGGTTTGGGGTTTGGCACTGAAGCTTTCTTT. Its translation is CASSPAGLGFGTEAFF.

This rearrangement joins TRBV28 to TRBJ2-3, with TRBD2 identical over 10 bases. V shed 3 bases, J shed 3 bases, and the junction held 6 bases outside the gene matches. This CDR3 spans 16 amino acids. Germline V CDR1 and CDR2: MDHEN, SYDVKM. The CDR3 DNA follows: TGTGCCAGCAGTTTGAGCCTAGCGGGAGTGACAGATACGCAGTATTTT. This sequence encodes CASSLSLAGVTDTQYF. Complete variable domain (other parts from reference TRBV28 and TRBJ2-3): DVKVTQSSRYLVKRTGEKVFLECVQDMDHENMFWYRQDPGLGLRLIYFSYDVKMKEKGDIPEGYSVSREKKERFSLILESASTNQTSMYLCASSLSLAGVTDTQYFGPGTRLTVL.

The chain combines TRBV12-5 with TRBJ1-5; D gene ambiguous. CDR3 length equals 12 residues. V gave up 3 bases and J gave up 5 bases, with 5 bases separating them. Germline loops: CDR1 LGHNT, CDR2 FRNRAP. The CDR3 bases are TGTGCTAGTGGTTTAAACCATCAGCCCCAGCATTTT. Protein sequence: CASGLNHQPQHF.

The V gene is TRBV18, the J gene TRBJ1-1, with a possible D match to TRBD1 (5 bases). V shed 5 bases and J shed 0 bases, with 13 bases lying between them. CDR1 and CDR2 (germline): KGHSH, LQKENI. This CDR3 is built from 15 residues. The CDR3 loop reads CASSEQVPMNTEAFF. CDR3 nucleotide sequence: TGTGCCAGCTCAGAACAGGTGCCCATGAACACTGAAGCTTTCTTT.

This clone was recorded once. In nucleotides, the CDR3 is TGTGCCAGCAAGATAGGGCAGGGCCGGAGCAATCAGCCCCAGCATTTT. It codes for CASKIGQGRSNQPQHF. The chain recombines TRBV3-1 (or the pseudogene TRBV3-2) with TRBJ1-5, with D possibly TRBD1 on 5 matching bases. Germline CDR1 is LGHDT and CDR2 is YNNKEL (reference sequence). The CDR3 has 16 amino acids. V was shortened by 7 bases and J by 1 base, with 17 bases between the two germline ends.